The sequence of this TCR beta chain was determined in a study of blood T cell repertoires in COVID-19. Across the whole study: T cells, B-cell-depleted T cells, or PBMCs provided the cDNA or gDNA that served as material.

Germline-derived CDR1 and CDR2 are SEHNR and FQNEAQ (reference sequence). The CDR3 is 13 residues long. The trim removed 3 bases at V and 6 bases at J, leaving 3 bases unmatched. Seattle's cohort entered during active infection and was followed longitudinally. Repertoires were generated with immunoSEQ multiplex PCR, while TCRdb's copy carries only in-frame clones and drops some. The table lists roughly 250,000 clones, more than 85% of them singletons. Material: peripheral blood. The sequence derives from a person under 30 with COVID-19, enrolled during active disease. V gene TRBV7-9 combines with J gene TRBJ2-7; 9 bases agree with TRBD2. DNA for the CDR3: TGTGCCAGCAGCTTTATTAGCGGGAGCGAGCAGTACTTC. Amino acids: CASSFISGSEQYF.